One T cell receptor (beta chain) is described in this entry. This clonotype was observed many times. No cognate antigen has been identified for it. Nothing much larger sits one base from this clone, and base qualities are not available. This entry belongs to a study of post-analysis software for immune sequencing data (dated by TCRdb to between 2014 and 2017). In the study overall: Disease courses on record covered relapsing-remitting, secondary progressive and progressive-relapsing multiple sclerosis, though some patients had no subtype annotation. A subset of samples was prepared in parallel using single-end sample barcoding, then pooled and co-amplified after Illumina adapter ligation. Patient repertoires were compared against roughly 10 previously published healthy control repertoires from donors aged about 6 to 27 years. What the authors observed across the whole study: The control group was slightly older than the multiple sclerosis patient group. Patients showed significantly higher frequencies than controls for about 5 TRBV segments, among them TRBV5-6, TRBV5-1 and TRBV20-1. Strong co-clustering of samples prepared in the same batch was shown by direct clustering with F measure, prompting a batch-effect correction. Significantly lower normalized Chao1 diversity was found in multiple sclerosis patients than in controls, suggesting substantial peripheral T-cell clonal expansion.

TCR beta repertoires were profiled from peripheral blood of over 10 young patients with multiple sclerosis to demonstrate the VDJtools post-analysis software. Multiple sclerosis patients were children and adolescents aged about 6 to 15 years. The CDR3, from cysteine to phenylalanine, totals 15 residues. The retained sequence is limited to the CDR3, 45 bases, with the frame set at the first base. The germline V gene encodes CDR1 SGDLS and CDR2 YYNGEE. V is reduced by 1 base and J by 2 bases, leaving a spacing of 13 bases between them. The library was made by PCR. TCRdb lists the instrument as Illumina HiSeq 2500. Unique molecular identifiers were incorporated into TCR beta cDNA libraries to reduce PCR and sequencing biases. Every 1 to 10 million input T cells yielded approximately 500,000 cDNA molecules, meaning each molecule approximated one T cell. The same protocol used for the earlier healthy control dataset was applied to prepare and sequence the patient libraries. Samples belonging to the same batch were prepared together, multiplexed and sequenced on a shared HiSeq lane. On the study's bioinformatics: MIGEC was used to process the raw barcoded reads, and molecular identifier groups with only a single read were discarded before consensus assembly and CDR3 extraction. Clonotype tables were post-analysed with VDJtools, and diversity was normalized by down-sampling all datasets to the smallest sample size. Repertoire overlap clustering matched CDR3 amino acid but not nucleotide sequences to correct batch-related cross-sample contamination. TCRdb redid the processing of the public reads, applying fastp at Q25 and MiXCR, and retained in-frame beta chains. Each entry is one CDR3 protein sequence, shown with its most common DNA and genes. What appears here as the V and J calls and clone size reflects TCRdb's work, not the paper's. This sample has hundreds of thousands of distinct CDR3 sequences in its table, and around 27% of those were observed once. Roughly 0.53% of the sample comes from the top ten.

Sequenced sample: blood. This receptor was taken from a girl under 18 with multiple sclerosis. The V and J genes are TRBV9 and TRBJ2-7; confidence is insufficient to name the D gene. The nucleotide sequence reads as follows: TGTGCCAGCAGCGTATCTCCAGCGATAACCTACGAGCAGTACTTC. This yields the protein CASSVSPAITYEQYF.